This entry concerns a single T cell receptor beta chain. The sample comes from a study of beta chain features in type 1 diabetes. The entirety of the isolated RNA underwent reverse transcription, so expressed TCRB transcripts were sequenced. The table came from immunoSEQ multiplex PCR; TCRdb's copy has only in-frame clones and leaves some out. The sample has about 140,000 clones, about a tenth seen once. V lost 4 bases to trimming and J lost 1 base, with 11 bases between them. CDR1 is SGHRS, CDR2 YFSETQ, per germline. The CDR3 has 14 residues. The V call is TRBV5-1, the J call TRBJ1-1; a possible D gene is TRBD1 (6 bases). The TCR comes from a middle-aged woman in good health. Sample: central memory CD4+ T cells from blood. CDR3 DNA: TGCGCCAGCAGCATGGACAGCGGGAACACTGAAGCTTTCTTT. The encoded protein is CASSMDSGNTEAFF.